The rows below give T cell receptor beta chains drawn from one sample of a study of chemoradiotherapy in HPV16-positive cancers. Data came from immunoSEQ multiplex PCR; TCRdb stores just in-frame clones and leaves some out. The sample has some 25,000 clones, around 94% seen once; the top ten hold over 2.5%. Collection took place from a patient who underwent chemoradiotherapy. The receptors shown here come from a human donor with HPV-associated anogenital cancer. Each CDR3 is given with its conserved first and last residue. D genes are given only for firm matches. Clone size is given for some rows only: seen once, a few or many times, or a class if the clone is expanded.

>-|TRBJ2-5|TRBD1|TRBV5-1
CASSFQGEGFGETQYF
TGCGCCAGCAGCTTCCAGGGGGAAGGTTTTGGGGAGACCCAGTACTTC
>-|TRBJ2-3|TRBD2|TRBV5-1
CASKASGSTDTQYF
TGCGCCAGTAAGGCTAGCGGTAGCACAGATACGCAGTATTTT
>-|TRBJ2-5|-|TRBV7-8
CASSHAWAQYF
TGTGCCAGCAGCCATGCTTGGGCCCAGTACTTC
>-|TRBJ1-2|-|TRBV5-5
CASSLAFYGYTF
TGTGCCAGCAGCTTGGCGTTTTATGGCTACACCTTC
>-|TRBJ1-2|TRBD1|TRBV7-2
CASSQGDSYGYTF
TGTGCCAGCAGCCAAGGGGACAGCTATGGCTACACCTTC
>-|TRBJ2-7|TRBD1|TRBV27
CASSLLPGTATYEQYF
TGTGCCAGCAGTTTATTGCCCGGGACAGCTACCTACGAGCAGTACTTC
>-|TRBJ2-1|TRBD2|TRBV29-1
CSVSTLAGVRDEQFF
TGCAGCGTCTCGACGCTAGCGGGAGTTCGGGATGAGCAGTTCTTC
>few|TRBJ2-2|-|TRBV15
CATSPHGGPNTGELFF
TGTGCCACCAGCCCCCACGGGGGGCCCAACACCGGGGAGCTGTTTTTT
>-|TRBJ1-5|-|TRBV7-2
CASSLERQPQHF
TGTGCCAGCAGCTTAGAAAGGCAGCCCCAGCATTTT
>-|TRBJ1-5|TRBD1|TRBV7-9
CATQGQGNQPQHF
TGTGCCACACAGGGACAGGGCAATCAGCCCCAGCATTTT
>-|TRBJ2-6|-|TRBV5-1
CASQRGSGANVLTF
TGCGCCAGTCAACGCGGCTCTGGGGCCAACGTCCTGACTTTC
>-|TRBJ1-5|-|TRBV6-1
CASRDSILRQPQHF
TGTGCCAGCAGGGATTCTATATTACGTCAGCCCCAGCATTTT
>-|TRBJ1-2|-|TRBV5-6
CASSLTEYYGYTF
TGTGCCAGCAGTCTGACAGAATACTATGGCTACACCTTC
>-|TRBJ2-2|TRBD1|TRBV15
CATSREQGANTGELFF
TGTGCCACCAGCAGAGAACAGGGGGCTAACACCGGGGAGCTGTTTTTT
>once|TRBJ2-4|TRBD1|TRBV9
CASSAGQGRIKNIQYF
TGTGCCAGCAGCGCGGGACAGGGGCGAATCAAAAACATTCAGTACTTC
>-|TRBJ1-2|TRBD1|TRBV28
CASSPPDRLNGYTF
TGTGCCAGCAGCCCCCCGGACAGGTTAAATGGCTACACCTTC
>-|TRBJ1-5|TRBD1|TRBV5-5
CASSMAGGRRGNQPQHF
TGTGCCAGCAGTATGGCAGGGGGCCGACGGGGCAATCAGCCCCAGCATTTT
>-|TRBJ1-2|-|TRBV12-2
CASRFPGRSYGYTF
TGTGCAAGTCGCTTCCCAGGGAGGTCCTATGGCTACACCTTC
>-|TRBJ2-3|-|TRBV27
CASSVNTPTDTQYF
TGTGCCAGCAGCGTAAACACTCCCACAGATACGCAGTATTTT
>-|TRBJ2-7|-|TRBV7-2
CASRQDPGPYEQYF
TGTGCCAGCAGACAGGACCCGGGGCCCTACGAGCAGTACTTC
>-|TRBJ2-7|-|TRBV5-1
CASSSGPLVEQYF
TGCGCCAGCAGCTCAGGCCCCTTAGTCGAGCAGTACTTC
>-|TRBJ1-5|-|TRBV6-1
CASTGVYSNQPQHF
TGTGCCAGCACGGGGGTGTATAGCAATCAGCCCCAGCATTTT
>-|TRBJ1-1|-|TRBV7-9
CASSLSQGRTEAFF
TGTGCCAGCAGCTTAAGCCAAGGGCGCACTGAAGCTTTCTTT
>once|TRBJ2-5|TRBD1|TRBV4-1
CASSQGTLRTGVETQYF
TGCGCCAGCAGCCAAGGGACTCTCAGGACAGGGGTAGAGACCCAGTACTTC
>-|TRBJ2-1|TRBD1|TRBV5-1
CASSSGRDSKYNEQFF
TGCGCCAGCAGCTCCGGCCGGGACAGTAAGTACAATGAGCAGTTCTTC
>-|TRBJ2-6|-|TRBV28
CASSVDRYSGANVLTF
TGTGCCAGCAGTGTAGACAGGTACTCTGGGGCCAACGTCCTGACTTTC
>-|TRBJ1-2|-|TRBV18
CASSPTESRSGYTF
TGTGCCAGCTCACCAACGGAGAGCCGGAGTGGCTACACCTTC
>once|TRBJ2-2|-|TRBV5-6
CASSLTGRLTGELFF
TGTGCCAGCAGCCTGACAGGGAGGTTAACAGGGGAGCTGTTTTTT
>-|TRBJ1-2|TRBD1|TRBV5-1
CASSLGQGIGGYTF
TGCGCCAGCAGCTTGGGACAGGGTATAGGAGGCTACACCTTC
>once|TRBJ2-1|TRBD1|TRBV2
CASITGTGVNEQFF
TGTGCCAGCATTACCGGGACAGGGGTCAATGAGCAGTTCTTC
>-|TRBJ1-1|-|TRBV29-1
CSAEDTEAFF
TGCAGCGCTGAAGACACTGAAGCTTTCTTT
>-|TRBJ1-5|TRBD1|TRBV28
CASNIQPGQGTNQPQHF
TGTGCCAGCAATATTCAGCCGGGACAGGGGACAAATCAGCCCCAGCATTTT
>-|TRBJ2-7|TRBD1|TRBV4-2
CASSQEKSGGPEQYF
TGTGCCAGCAGCCAAGAAAAGTCAGGGGGCCCCGAGCAGTACTTC
>-|TRBJ2-7|TRBD1|TRBV6-1
CASSAALGQGASYEQYF
TGTGCCAGCAGTGCCGCTTTGGGACAGGGGGCCTCCTACGAGCAGTACTTC
>-|TRBJ2-7|TRBD2|TRBV5-1
CASSLNSGRASGEQYF
TGCGCCAGCAGCTTGAACAGCGGGAGGGCCTCAGGCGAGCAGTACTTC
>-|TRBJ2-7|-|TRBV27
CASSLRSRGSYEQYF
TGTGCCAGCAGTTTGAGATCCCGAGGGTCCTACGAGCAGTACTTC